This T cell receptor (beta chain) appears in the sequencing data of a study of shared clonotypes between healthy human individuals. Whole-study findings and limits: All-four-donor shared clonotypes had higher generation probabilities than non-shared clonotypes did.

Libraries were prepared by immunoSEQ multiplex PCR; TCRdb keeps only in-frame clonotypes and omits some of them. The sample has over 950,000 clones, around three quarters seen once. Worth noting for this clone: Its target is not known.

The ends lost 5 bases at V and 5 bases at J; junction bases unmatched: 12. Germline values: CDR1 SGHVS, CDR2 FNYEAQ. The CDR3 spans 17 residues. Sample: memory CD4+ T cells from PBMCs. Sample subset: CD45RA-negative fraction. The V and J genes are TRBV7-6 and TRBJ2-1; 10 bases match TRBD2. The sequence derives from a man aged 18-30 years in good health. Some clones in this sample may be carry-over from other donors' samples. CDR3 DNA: TGTGCCAGCAGCATTAACTCGGGACTAGCGTATGACAATGAGCAGTTCTTC. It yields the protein CASSINSGLAYDNEQFF.